Listed here is a single T cell receptor beta chain. What it binds is unknown. This specimen comes from a study of shared clonotypes between healthy human individuals. The protocol was immunoSEQ multiplex PCR, while the TCRdb copy is restricted to in-frame clones and leaves out a portion. Among more than 2 million clones listed, 90% to 97% were seen once. Study-level points and caveats: All-four-donor shared clonotypes had higher generation probabilities than non-shared clonotypes did.

The material sequenced was naive CD4+ T cells sorted from blood. Sample subset: CD45RA+ positively selected. The TCR sequence derives from a man aged 18-30 years in good health.

The chain's CDR3 is CASSPLRAGYEQYF. Written as DNA, the CDR3 is TGTGCCAGCAGCCCTCTTCGGGCAGGCTACGAGCAGTACTTC. The chain has TRBV6-6 and TRBJ2-7; D gene ambiguous. V dropped 6 bases and J dropped 3 bases, with 15 bases sitting between them. Per the germline V gene, CDR1 is MNHNY and CDR2 is SVGAGI (reference sequence). The CDR3 has 14 amino acids.